These T cell receptor beta chains were read from a single sample in a study of T cell responses to AZD1222 COVID-19 vaccine. The data were produced by immunoSEQ multiplex PCR, yet TCRdb's version contains in-frame clones alone and is incomplete. The sample holds 150,000 or so clones, just over 90% seen once. This sample comprised peripheral blood, obtained on day 0 of AZD1222 vaccination. The receptors shown here come from an adult in good health. CDR3s include the opening cysteine and the closing phenylalanine or tryptophan. The D gene is left open where the match is weak. Clone size, where shown, is once, few, many, or a class for clones that have expanded.

J: TRBJ2-2; length: 12; D: .; size: .; V: TRBV12-5; DNA: TGTGCTAGTGGTTTGGGAGTTGGGGAGCTGTTTTTT; CDR3: CASGLGVGELFF
J: TRBJ2-5; length: 15; D: TRBD2; size: .; V: TRBV11-2; DNA: TGTGCCAGCAGCTCGGGACTAGCAAACCAAGAGACCCAGTACTTC; CDR3: CASSSGLANQETQYF
J: TRBJ1-1; length: 15; D: .; size: few; V: TRBV6-6; DNA: TGTGCCAGCAGTCCCCCAGGACGGAAGAACACTGAAGCTTTCTTT; CDR3: CASSPPGRKNTEAFF
J: TRBJ2-3; length: 16; D: TRBD2; size: .; V: TRBV3-1/TRBV3-2; DNA: TGTGCCAGCAGCCGAAATAGCGGGAGGGTTTCAGATACGCAGTATTTT; CDR3: CASSRNSGRVSDTQYF
J: TRBJ2-1; length: 15; D: TRBD2; size: .; V: TRBV6-2/TRBV6-3; DNA: TGTGCCAGCAGTAGAGCGGGGGGCGCGATCGGTGAGCAGTTCTTC; CDR3: CASSRAGGAIGEQFF
J: TRBJ2-7; length: 16; D: .; size: .; V: TRBV7-9; DNA: TGTGCCAGCAGCCTTACCATTGACAGCCTCTCCTACGAGCAGTACTTC; CDR3: CASSLTIDSLSYEQYF
J: TRBJ2-7; length: 17; D: TRBD2; size: .; V: TRBV2; DNA: TGTGCCAGCAGTGGGGGGACTAGCGGGACCCGAGGACCCGAGCAGTACTTC; CDR3: CASSGGTSGTRGPEQYF
J: TRBJ1-1; length: 16; D: TRBD1; size: .; V: TRBV7-9; DNA: TGTGCCAGCAGCACGACAGGGCTTCTCATGAACACTGAAGCTTTCTTT; CDR3: CASSTTGLLMNTEAFF
J: TRBJ2-1; length: 16; D: TRBD1; size: once; V: TRBV29-1; DNA: TGCAGCGTCCCGGGTGTAAACGGACAGGGTCGCTATGAGCAGTTCTTC; CDR3: CSVPGVNGQGRYEQFF
J: TRBJ2-5; length: 16; D: .; size: .; V: TRBV27; DNA: TGTGCCAGCAGTTTAGGGATTTCAGGGGAACAAGAGACCCAGTACTTC; CDR3: CASSLGISGEQETQYF
J: TRBJ1-2; length: 14; D: TRBD1; size: .; V: TRBV3-1/TRBV3-2; DNA: TGTGCCAGCAGCCACCCACAGGGGAACTATGGCTACACCTTC; CDR3: CASSHPQGNYGYTF
J: TRBJ2-7; length: 13; D: .; size: .; V: TRBV11-2; DNA: TGTGCCAGCAGCCCCGACAGGCCCTACGAGCAGTACTTC; CDR3: CASSPDRPYEQYF
J: TRBJ1-1; length: 14; D: .; size: .; V: TRBV3-1/TRBV3-2; DNA: TGTGCCAGCAGTCCTGAAGGCCTGGACACTGAAGCTTTCTTT; CDR3: CASSPEGLDTEAFF
J: TRBJ2-3; length: 17; D: TRBD2; size: .; V: TRBV5-4; DNA: TGTGCCAGCAGCCCTGAACTAGCGGGAAAAAGGACAGATACGCAGTATTTT; CDR3: CASSPELAGKRTDTQYF
J: TRBJ2-7; length: 13; D: TRBD2; size: .; V: TRBV7-9; DNA: TGTGCCAGCAGCCCTAGCGGGAGCCACGAGCAGTACTTC; CDR3: CASSPSGSHEQYF
J: TRBJ1-3; length: 16; D: .; size: .; V: TRBV3-1/TRBV3-2; DNA: TGTGCCAGCAGCCAAGTTTTGCAGGTCTCTGGAAACACCATATATTTT; CDR3: CASSQVLQVSGNTIYF
J: TRBJ2-7; length: 15; D: TRBD2; size: .; V: TRBV27; DNA: TGTGCCAGCAGTCAACCGGGACTAGCCTCCTACGAGCAGTACTTC; CDR3: CASSQPGLASYEQYF
J: TRBJ1-6; length: 17; D: TRBD1; size: .; V: TRBV27; DNA: TGTGCCAGCAGTTTATCCGGGACAGGTCTAACTAATTCACCCCTCCACTTT; CDR3: CASSLSGTGLTNSPLHF
J: TRBJ2-1; length: 14; D: TRBD2; size: .; V: TRBV20-1; DNA: TGCAGTGCTTGTGGACTAGCGGGTTACAATGAGCAGTTCTTC; CDR3: CSACGLAGYNEQFF
J: TRBJ2-7; length: 12; D: .; size: few; V: TRBV12-3/TRBV12-4; DNA: TGTGCCAGCAGTCCCACGGGCTACGAGCAGTACTTC; CDR3: CASSPTGYEQYF
J: TRBJ1-5; length: 13; D: .; size: .; V: TRBV5-6; DNA: TGTGCCAGCAGCTTTGGCGGATATCAGCCCCAGCATTTT; CDR3: CASSFGGYQPQHF
J: TRBJ1-5; length: 13; D: .; size: .; V: TRBV3-1/TRBV3-2; DNA: TGTGCCAGCAGCCAAGATCTAGGTCAGCCCCAGCATTTT; CDR3: CASSQDLGQPQHF
J: TRBJ2-1; length: 13; D: .; size: once; V: TRBV27; DNA: TGTGCCAGCGGGACGTACTCCTACAATGAGCAGTTCTTC; CDR3: CASGTYSYNEQFF
J: TRBJ1-1; length: 12; D: .; size: .; V: TRBV5-5; DNA: TGTGCCACTACAGGGTTTAACACTGAAGCTTTCTTT; CDR3: CATTGFNTEAFF
J: TRBJ1-3; length: 17; D: .; size: .; V: TRBV24-1; DNA: TGTGCCACCAGTGATGTAAGTGGACACCTCTCTGGAAACACCATATATTTT; CDR3: CATSDVSGHLSGNTIYF
J: TRBJ1-3; length: 12; D: .; size: .; V: TRBV19; DNA: TGTGCCAGTAGCGAGGTTGGAAACACCATATATTTT; CDR3: CASSEVGNTIYF
J: TRBJ2-7; length: 13; D: .; size: .; V: TRBV3-1/TRBV3-2; DNA: TGTGCCAGCAGCCAAGAGGTATGGGGTGAGCAGTACTTC; CDR3: CASSQEVWGEQYF
J: TRBJ2-7; length: 13; D: TRBD2; size: .; V: TRBV6-5; DNA: TGTGCCAGTTCTACTAGCGGGAGCTACGAGCAGTACTTC; CDR3: CASSTSGSYEQYF
J: TRBJ1-5; length: 11; D: .; size: .; V: TRBV2; DNA: TGTGCCAGCAGTGACGGGGGATTCCAGCATTTT; CDR3: CASSDGGFQHF
J: TRBJ2-7; length: 13; D: .; size: .; V: TRBV5-1; DNA: TGCGCCAGCAGCTTGGCCCAGGCCTACGAGCAGTACTTC; CDR3: CASSLAQAYEQYF
J: TRBJ2-7; length: 14; D: TRBD2; size: .; V: TRBV7-9; DNA: TGTGCCAGCAGCTCTAGCGGGAGCGGCTACGAGCAGTACTTC; CDR3: CASSSSGSGYEQYF
J: TRBJ2-7; length: 15; D: TRBD2; size: .; V: TRBV27; DNA: TGTGCCAGCAGTTCCCGGGGGGGGGCTCTCTACGAGCAGTACTTC; CDR3: CASSSRGGALYEQYF
J: TRBJ1-5; length: 15; D: TRBD1; size: .; V: TRBV28; DNA: TGTGCCAGCAGTTCCCACACAGGGGAAGCGCTTGGCCAGCATTTT; CDR3: CASSSHTGEALGQHF
J: TRBJ1-4; length: 15; D: .; size: .; V: TRBV6-5; DNA: TGTGCCAGCAACTCCCTGGACGGAGAGTCGGAAAAACTGTTTTTT; CDR3: CASNSLDGESEKLFF
J: TRBJ2-1; length: 16; D: .; size: .; V: TRBV6-5; DNA: TGTGCCAGCAGTTCCCGGGCCCTAGAATCTATCGGTGAGCAGTTCTTC; CDR3: CASSSRALESIGEQFF
J: TRBJ2-1; length: 15; D: TRBD2; size: .; V: TRBV9; DNA: TGTGCCAGCAGCGTAACTAGCGGGAGTATGGGTGAGCAGTTCTTC; CDR3: CASSVTSGSMGEQFF